This TCR beta chain emerged from a study of cytomegalovirus exposure and HLA in healthy donors. Study details: Under 85% of 350 to 400 genotyped donors fell in the Caucasian-associated ancestry cluster.

Concerning this clone itself: The target antigen is unknown.

Overall study results and limits: Another analysis was done later, and it associated approximately 18,000 TCR beta sequences with HLA alleles at 0.05 false discovery rate. Earlier analysis yielded a pattern in which most TCR beta V segments were productive about 90% or about 30% of the time.

Primers: 60 Vbeta forward and 13 Jbeta reverse. Assay: immunoSEQ multiplex PCR; the TCRdb copy retains only in-frame clones and omits some. The table counts tens of thousands of clones; approximately 4.3% lies in the top ten. Germline CDR1 and CDR2: MDHEN and SYDVKM. Between the trimmed V and J ends, which lost 7 bases and 0 bases, there was a span of 3 bases. The CDR3 is 11 residues long. All donors participated as healthy donors of bone marrow. Sequencing was performed on PBMCs. The receptor's source is a male donor in good health and CMV-seronegative. The chain combines TRBV28 with TRBJ1-1, with D hard to call. CDR3 bases: TGTGCCAGCACTCTGAACACTGAAGCTTTCTTT. Amino acid sequence: CASTLNTEAFF.